Described below is a single TCR beta chain sequence and its context. Antigen: not known. This sample stems from a study of beta chain features in type 1 diabetes. Study results and limitations: Patients showed naive, central memory and Treg TCRB repertoires that appeared more similar than those of healthy donors. Since sequencing was performed on cDNA, cells with high TCR expression could be over-represented.

Each sorted fraction was over 95% pure. CDR1 and CDR2 (germline): LNHDA, SQIVND (reference sequence). The CDR3 consists of 13 residues. With 3 bases removed from V and 0 bases from J, the gap between germline ends came to 5 bases. Sequenced material consisted of expressed TCRB transcripts (all of the isolated RNA was reverse transcribed). Sequenced by immunoSEQ multiplex PCR; TCRdb stores in-frame clones only, minus some. Here the sample spans approximately 300,000 clones, 11% being singletons. This receptor was identified in a woman aged 25 to 39 in good health. Sequences were obtained from naive CD4+ T cells from blood. The chain links TRBV19 to TRBJ1-1; unclear D gene. CDR3 nucleotides: TGTGCCAGTAGTATCCACATGAACACTGAAGCTTTCTTT. Protein: CASSIHMNTEAFF.